These 8 T cell receptor beta chains were sequenced from one sample in a study of regulatory T cells in long-lasting Graves disease. Time point defined: newly diagnosed GD, antithyroid drugs for less than 3 months. TCR sequences were obtained from RNA taken from PBMCs. To make TCR beta libraries, researchers used iRepertoire HTBI primers and Arm-PCR of CDR3 regions. TCRdb analysed the multiplex PCR reads with MiXCR anew, one entry per CDR3 protein. The data show 520,000 or so distinct CDR3 sequences, approximately 12% seen once. The sample was also linked to a second study, of T cells in Graves' hyperthyroidism and ophthalmopathy.

The sample in question was peripheral blood mononuclear cells (PBMCs), obtained at new diagnosis, from a patient treated with antithyroid drugs. These receptors all stem from a woman aged 25-40 years with Graves disease.

This clonotype has a count of ten or more. This chain links TRBV29-1 with TRBJ2-1; TRBD1 agrees at 9 bases. V lost 2 bases and J lost 11; bases outside the gene matches: 10. This CDR3 comprises 14 residues. The germline CDR1 and CDR2 sequences are SQVTM and ANQGSEA. CDR3 sequence: CSVELGPGQGKQFF. CDR3 coding DNA: TGCAGCGTTGAACTAGGTCCGGGACAGGGTAAGCAGTTCTTC.

The chain has TRBV29-1 and TRBJ1-2, with TRBD1 identical over 7 bases. CDR1 is SQVTM and CDR2 is ANQGSEA in the germline V gene. The CDR3 is made up of 12 amino acids. The trim removed 5 bases at V and 2 bases at J, leaving 2 bases unmatched. CDR3: CSVSTGNYGYTF. In DNA, the CDR3 is TGCAGCGTTTCGACAGGGAACTATGGCTACACCTTC.

This clonotype showed up just a few times. The V and J genes are TRBV3-1 and TRBJ2-2; TRBD2 is a possible D gene (5 bases). CDR3 length: 14 residues. Germline V gene lookup returns CDR1 LGHDT and CDR2 YNNKEL (reference sequence). V was shortened by 7 bases and J by 3 bases, with 12 bases between the two germline ends. CDR3 residues: CASKKRDYTGELFF. The CDR3 bases are TGTGCCAGCAAAAAACGGGATTACACCGGGGAGCTGTTTTTT.

This chain links TRBV15 with TRBJ1-5, with 7 positions matching TRBD1. J lost 7 bases, V lost 5 bases, and 8 bases had no gene match. The germline CDR1 and CDR2 sequences are LNHNV and YYDKDF (reference sequence). CDR3 size: 14 residues. The CDR3 is CATSPTGDGQPQHF. DNA of the CDR3: TGTGCCACCAGCCCAACAGGGGACGGGCAGCCCCAGCATTTT. The entire variable domain, with the rest obtained from reference TRBV15 and TRBJ1-5, is as follows: DAMVIQNPRYQVTQFGKPVTLSCSQTLNHNVMYWYQQKSSQAPKLLFHYYDKDFNNEADTPDNFQSRRPNTSFCFLDIRSPGLGDTAMYLCATSPTGDGQPQHFGDGTRLSIL.

The table lists this clonotype with many counts. V usage is TRBV7-9 and J usage is TRBJ1-1, with a possible D match to TRBD1 (5 bases). Germline V gene data show CDR1 as SEHNR and CDR2 as FQNEAQ (reference sequence). The CDR3 extends over 16 amino acids. Deletions cut 5 bases from V and 0 bases from J, with 16 bases between. DNA of the CDR3: TGTGCCAGCAGCCCTAGGGGCCGGGCTATGAACACTGAAGCTTTCTTT. It codes for CASSPRGRAMNTEAFF.

This clonotype was seen at least ten times. This rearrangement joins TRBV20-1 to TRBJ1-5; no clear D gene. CDR1 and CDR2 from the germline V gene are DFQATT and SNEGSKA (reference sequence). V dropped 6 bases and J dropped 0 bases, with 12 bases sitting between them. The CDR3 spans 14 residues. The CDR3 bases are TGCAGTGCCAATCGGGCAGATAGCAATCAGCCCCAGCATTTT. This sequence encodes CSANRADSNQPQHF.

Many counts were recorded for this clonotype. The J gene is TRBJ2-2, the V gene TRBV6-1; D is possibly TRBD1 (5 bases). With 7 bases removed from V and 1 base from J, the gap between germline ends came to 22 bases. Germline V gene lookup returns CDR1 MNHNS and CDR2 SASEGT. The CDR3 is 18 residues long. Here the CDR3 reads CASTRWGVQGKNTGELFF. CDR3 nucleotides: TGTGCCAGCACTCGGTGGGGTGTGCAGGGCAAGAACACCGGGGAGCTGTTTTTT.

This clonotype was recorded at least ten times. The CDR3 here is CASSFGSGGTEQYF. The CDR3 coding sequence is TGTGCCAGCAGTTTCGGGTCTGGGGGTACCGAGCAGTACTTC. This rearrangement joins TRBV27 to TRBJ2-7; D tentatively fits TRBD1 or TRBD2 (5 bases each). Germline values: CDR1 MNHEY, CDR2 SMNVEV (reference sequence). With 3 bases removed from V and 6 bases from J, the gap between germline ends came to 15 bases. The CDR3 covers 14 residues.